This T cell receptor (beta chain) was obtained from a study of blood T cell repertoires in COVID-19. The overall study: T cells, B-cell-depleted T cells, or PBMCs supplied cDNA or gDNA.

The CDR3 is made up of 13 amino acids. Germline V gives CDR1 SGHAT, CDR2 FQNNGV. The V gene lost 2 bases and the J gene lost 4 bases, with 9 bases spanning the gap. Method: immunoSEQ multiplex PCR; TCRdb's copy keeps in-frame clones and lacks some. Among approximately 110,000 clones listed, 70% to 85% were seen once. The sequence came from a man between 65 and 85 years old with active or convalescent COVID-19. The chain combines TRBV11-2 with TRBJ2-7; maybe TRBD1 (5 bases). Sequenced: peripheral blood. The CDR3 protein is CASSLWTNYEQYF. In DNA, the CDR3 is TGTGCCAGCAGCTTATGGACAAATTACGAGCAGTACTTC.